The present T cell receptor (beta chain) was sequenced within a study of blood T cell repertoires in COVID-19. Across the study: Samples came from the United States, Italy and Spain, spanning acute and convalescent COVID-19.

CDR1 is MNHNY and CDR2 is SVGAGI in the germline V gene (reference sequence). There are 14 residues in the CDR3. Trimming stripped 5 bases from V and 5 bases from J, with 12 bases between. Original handling: Counts of nucleated cells, estimated from reference gene primer amplification, were obtained. Here immunoSEQ multiplex PCR was the method, and the copy in TCRdb shows in-frame clones only, minus some. Clone size and V and J calls were adopted from that table, with D and trimming inferred from the DNA. The repertoire holds some 300,000 clones, with over 85% as singletons. This sequence joins TRBV6-6 and TRBJ1-4; D is unclear. This clonotype was obtained from a woman in her twenties or thirties with COVID-19, enrolled during active disease. Sequencing was done on a sample of peripheral blood. The CDR3 DNA reads TGTGCCAGCAGTCCGACTCGCCGGAATGAAAAACTGTTTTTT. This sequence encodes CASSPTRRNEKLFF.